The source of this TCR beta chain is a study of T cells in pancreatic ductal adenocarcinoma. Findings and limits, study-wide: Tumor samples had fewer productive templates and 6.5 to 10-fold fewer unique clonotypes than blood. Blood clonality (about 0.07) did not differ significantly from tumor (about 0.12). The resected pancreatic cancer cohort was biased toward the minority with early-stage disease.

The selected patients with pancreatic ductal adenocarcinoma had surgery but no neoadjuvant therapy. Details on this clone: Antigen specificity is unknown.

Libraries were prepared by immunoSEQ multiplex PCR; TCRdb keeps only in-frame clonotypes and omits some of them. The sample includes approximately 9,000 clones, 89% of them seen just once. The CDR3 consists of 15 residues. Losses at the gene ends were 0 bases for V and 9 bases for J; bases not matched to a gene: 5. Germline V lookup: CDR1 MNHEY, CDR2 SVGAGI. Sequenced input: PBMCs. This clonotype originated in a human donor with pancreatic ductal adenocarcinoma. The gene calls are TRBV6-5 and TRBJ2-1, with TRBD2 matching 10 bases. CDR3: CASSYSASGSVEQFF. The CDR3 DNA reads TGTGCCAGCAGTTACTCCGCTAGCGGGAGTGTTGAGCAGTTCTTC.